Sequencing of this T cell receptor beta chain was carried out in a study of CD8 T cells in ankylosing spondylitis. Whole-study findings and limits: Fewer than ten highly homologous variants made up a TCR beta motif that seemed to typify ankylosing spondylitis blood. There were earlier reports of some motif variants in reactive arthritis synovial fluid and blood.

As for this clonotype: Its target is unknown.

Germline trimming cut 5 bases from V and 0 bases from J; bases unmatched to any gene: 7. The CDR3 is made up of 17 amino acids. Germline V gene data show CDR1 as SNHLY and CDR2 as FYNNEI. TCRdb called the 5' RACE reads again in MiXCR, with one record for every CDR3 protein. The sample has 160,000 or so distinct CDR3 sequences; just over 9.5% are singletons. This TCR was recovered from a female donor with ankylosing spondylitis or in good health (not recorded which). Sequencing was done on a sample of blood, either unsorted or a sorted T cell fraction (not recorded which). This chain uses TRBV2 with TRBJ2-1; 10 positions match TRBD2. The DNA of the CDR3 is TGTGCCAGCAGTAGACTCTCTAGCGGGAGCTCCTACAATGAGCAGTTCTTC. Translation gives CASSRLSSGSSYNEQFF.